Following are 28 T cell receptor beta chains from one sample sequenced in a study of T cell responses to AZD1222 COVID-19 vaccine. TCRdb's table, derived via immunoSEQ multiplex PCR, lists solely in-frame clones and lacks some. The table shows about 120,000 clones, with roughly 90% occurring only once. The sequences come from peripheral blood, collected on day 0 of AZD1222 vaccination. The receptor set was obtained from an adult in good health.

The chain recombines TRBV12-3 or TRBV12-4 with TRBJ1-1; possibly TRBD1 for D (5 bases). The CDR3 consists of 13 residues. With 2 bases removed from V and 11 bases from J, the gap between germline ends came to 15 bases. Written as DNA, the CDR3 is TGTGCCAGCAGTTTATTCAGTCGAGGGGTGGCTTTCTTT. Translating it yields CASSLFSRGVAFF.

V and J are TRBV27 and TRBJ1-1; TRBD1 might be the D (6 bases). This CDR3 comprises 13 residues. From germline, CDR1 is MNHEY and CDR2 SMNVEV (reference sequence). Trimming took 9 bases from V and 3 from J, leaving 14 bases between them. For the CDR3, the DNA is TGTGCCAGGACAGGCCGACGGGACACTGAAGCTTTCTTT. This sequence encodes CARTGRRDTEAFF.

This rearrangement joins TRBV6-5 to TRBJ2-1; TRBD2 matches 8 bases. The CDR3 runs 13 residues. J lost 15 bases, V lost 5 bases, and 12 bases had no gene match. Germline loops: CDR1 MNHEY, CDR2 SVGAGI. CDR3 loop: CASSLYPAGRGFF. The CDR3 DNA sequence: TGTGCCAGCAGTCTATATCCAGCCGGGAGGGGGTTCTTC.

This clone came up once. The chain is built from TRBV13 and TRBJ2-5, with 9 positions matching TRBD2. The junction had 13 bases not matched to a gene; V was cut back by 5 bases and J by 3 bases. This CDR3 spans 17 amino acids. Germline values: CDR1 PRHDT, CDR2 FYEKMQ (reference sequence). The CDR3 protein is CASSPQGAGGLKETQYF. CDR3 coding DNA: TGTGCCAGCAGCCCCCAAGGAGCGGGGGGTCTCAAAGAGACCCAGTACTTC. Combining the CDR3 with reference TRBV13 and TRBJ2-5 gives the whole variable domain AAGVIQSPRHLIKEKRETATLKCYPIPRHDTVYWYQQGPGQDPQFLISFYEKMQSDKGSIPDRFSAQQFSDYHSELNMSSLELGDSALYFCASSPQGAGGLKETQYFGPGTRLLVL.

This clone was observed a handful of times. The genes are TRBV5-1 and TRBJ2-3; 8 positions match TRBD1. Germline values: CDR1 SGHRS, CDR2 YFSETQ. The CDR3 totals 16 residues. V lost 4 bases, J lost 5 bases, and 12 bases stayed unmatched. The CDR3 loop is CASSRSTGGWVDTQYF. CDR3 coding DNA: TGCGCCAGCAGCCGATCTACAGGGGGATGGGTAGATACGCAGTATTTT.

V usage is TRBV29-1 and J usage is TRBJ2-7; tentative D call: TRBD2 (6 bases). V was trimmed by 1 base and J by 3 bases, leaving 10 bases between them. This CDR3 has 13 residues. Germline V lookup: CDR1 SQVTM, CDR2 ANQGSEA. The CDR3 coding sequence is TGCAGCGTTGAAGGACGGACTAACTACGAGCAGTACTTC. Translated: CSVEGRTNYEQYF.

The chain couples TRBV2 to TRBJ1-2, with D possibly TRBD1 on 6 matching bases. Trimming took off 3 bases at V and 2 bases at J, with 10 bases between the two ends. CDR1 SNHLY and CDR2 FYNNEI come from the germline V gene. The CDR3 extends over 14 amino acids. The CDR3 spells CASSDWGANYGYTF. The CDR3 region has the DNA TGTGCCAGCAGTGACTGGGGGGCGAACTATGGCTACACCTTC.

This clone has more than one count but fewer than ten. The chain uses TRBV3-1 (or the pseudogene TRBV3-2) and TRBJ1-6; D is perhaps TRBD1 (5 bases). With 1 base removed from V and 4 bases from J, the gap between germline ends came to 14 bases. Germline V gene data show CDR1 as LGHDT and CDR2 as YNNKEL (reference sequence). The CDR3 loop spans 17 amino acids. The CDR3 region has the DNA TGTGCCAGCAGCCAAGTGCAGACAGAGTTATATAATTCACCCCTCCACTTT. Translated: CASSQVQTELYNSPLHF.

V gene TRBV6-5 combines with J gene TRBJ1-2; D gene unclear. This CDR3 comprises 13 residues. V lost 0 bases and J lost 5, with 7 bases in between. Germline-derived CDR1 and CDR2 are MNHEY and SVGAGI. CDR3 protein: CASSYSWQYGYTF. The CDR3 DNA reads TGTGCCAGCAGTTACTCTTGGCAGTATGGCTACACCTTC.

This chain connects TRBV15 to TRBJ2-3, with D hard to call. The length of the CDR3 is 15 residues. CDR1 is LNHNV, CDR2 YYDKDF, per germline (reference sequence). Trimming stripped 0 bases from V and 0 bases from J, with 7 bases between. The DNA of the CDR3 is TGTGCCACCAGCAGAGATCGCCCTAGCACAGATACGCAGTATTTT. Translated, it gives CATSRDRPSTDTQYF.

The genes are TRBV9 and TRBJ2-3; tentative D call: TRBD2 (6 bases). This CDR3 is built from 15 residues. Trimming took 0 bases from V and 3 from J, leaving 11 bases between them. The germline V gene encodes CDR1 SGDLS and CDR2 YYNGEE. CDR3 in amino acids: CASSVVGGATDTQYF. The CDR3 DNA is TGTGCCAGCAGCGTAGTTGGCGGGGCAACAGATACGCAGTATTTT.

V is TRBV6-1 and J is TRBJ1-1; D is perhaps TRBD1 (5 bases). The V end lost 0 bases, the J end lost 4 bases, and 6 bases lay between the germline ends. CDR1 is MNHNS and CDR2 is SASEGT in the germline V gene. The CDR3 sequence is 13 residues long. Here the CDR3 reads CASSEARGTEAFF. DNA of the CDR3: TGTGCCAGCAGTGAAGCGAGGGGCACTGAAGCTTTCTTT.

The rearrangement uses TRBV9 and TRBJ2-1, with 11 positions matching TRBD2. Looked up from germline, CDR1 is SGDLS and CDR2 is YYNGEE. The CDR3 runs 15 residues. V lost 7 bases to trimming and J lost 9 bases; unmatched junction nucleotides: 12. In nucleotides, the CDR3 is TGTGCCAGCGGTCGAGGTAGCGGGGGGGCTGGTGAGCAGTTCTTC. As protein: CASGRGSGGAGEQFF.

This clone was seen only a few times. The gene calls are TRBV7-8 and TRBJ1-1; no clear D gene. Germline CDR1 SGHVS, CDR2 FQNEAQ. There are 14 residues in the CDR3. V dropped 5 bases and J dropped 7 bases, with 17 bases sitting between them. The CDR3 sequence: CASSHRRRRGEAFF. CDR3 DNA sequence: TGTGCCAGCAGCCATAGGAGGAGGCGGGGTGAAGCTTTCTTT. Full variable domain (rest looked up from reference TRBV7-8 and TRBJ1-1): GAGVSQSPRYKVAKRGQDVALRCDPISGHVSLFWYQQALGQGPEFLTYFQNEAQLDKSGLPSDRFFAERPEGSVSTLKIQRTQQEDSAVYLCASSHRRRRGEAFFGQGTRLTVV.

The CDR3 sequence is CASGDRGVDGYTF. In DNA form, the CDR3 reads TGTGCCAGCGGCGACAGGGGGGTCGATGGCTACACCTTC. The chain recombines TRBV21-1 with TRBJ1-2; whether TRBD1, the table's D call, matches the DNA was not checked. TRBV21-1 is assigned pseudogene status. This CDR3 has 13 amino acids.

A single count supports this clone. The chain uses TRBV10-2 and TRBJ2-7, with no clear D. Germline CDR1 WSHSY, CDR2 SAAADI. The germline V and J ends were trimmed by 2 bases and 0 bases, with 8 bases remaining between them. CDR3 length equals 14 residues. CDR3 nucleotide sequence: TGCGCCAGCAGTGAGATGGTGGGCTCCTACGAGCAGTACTTC. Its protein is CASSEMVGSYEQYF.

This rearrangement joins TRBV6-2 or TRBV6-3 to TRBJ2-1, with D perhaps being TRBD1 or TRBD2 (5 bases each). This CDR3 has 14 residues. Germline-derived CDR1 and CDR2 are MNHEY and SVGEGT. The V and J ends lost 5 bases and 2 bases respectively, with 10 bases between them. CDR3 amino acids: CASSRDGPYNEQFF. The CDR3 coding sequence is TGTGCCAGCAGTCGGGACGGACCCTACAATGAGCAGTTCTTC.

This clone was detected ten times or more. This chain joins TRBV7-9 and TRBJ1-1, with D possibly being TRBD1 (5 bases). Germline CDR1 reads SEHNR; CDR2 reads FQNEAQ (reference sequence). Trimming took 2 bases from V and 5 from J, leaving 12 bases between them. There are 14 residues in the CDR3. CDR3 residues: CASSLSLGGTEAFF. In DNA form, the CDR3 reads TGTGCCAGCAGCTTATCGCTTGGGGGAACTGAAGCTTTCTTT. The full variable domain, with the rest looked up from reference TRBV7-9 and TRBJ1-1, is DTGVSQNPRHKITKRGQNVTFRCDPISEHNRLYWYRQTLGQGPEFLTYFQNEAQLEKSRLLSDRFSAERPKGSFSTLEIQRTEQGDSAMYLCASSLSLGGTEAFFGQGTRLTVV.

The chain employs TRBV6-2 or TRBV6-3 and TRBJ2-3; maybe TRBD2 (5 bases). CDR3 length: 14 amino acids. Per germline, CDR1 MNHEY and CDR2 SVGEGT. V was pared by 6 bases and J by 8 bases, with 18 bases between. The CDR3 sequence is CASSPLPAEATQYF. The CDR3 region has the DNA TGTGCCAGCAGCCCCCTCCCCGCGGAGGCTACGCAGTATTTT.

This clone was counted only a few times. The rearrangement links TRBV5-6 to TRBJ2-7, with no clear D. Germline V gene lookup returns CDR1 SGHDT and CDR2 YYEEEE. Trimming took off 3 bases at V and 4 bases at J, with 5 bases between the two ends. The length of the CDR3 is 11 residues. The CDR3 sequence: CASSSGYEQYF. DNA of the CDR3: TGTGCCAGCAGCTCAGGATACGAGCAGTACTTC.

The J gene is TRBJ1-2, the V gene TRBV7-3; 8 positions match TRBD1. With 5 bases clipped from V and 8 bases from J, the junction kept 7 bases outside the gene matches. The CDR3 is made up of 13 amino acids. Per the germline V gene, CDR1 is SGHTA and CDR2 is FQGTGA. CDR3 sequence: CASSPDREAGYTF. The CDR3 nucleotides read TGTGCCAGCAGCCCGGACAGGGAGGCGGGCTACACCTTC.

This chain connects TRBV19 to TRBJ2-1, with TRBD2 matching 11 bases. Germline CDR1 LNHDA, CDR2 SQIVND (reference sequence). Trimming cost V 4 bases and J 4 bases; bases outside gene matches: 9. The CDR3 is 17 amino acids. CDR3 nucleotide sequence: TGTGCCAGTAGTAAAATACCGGGACTAGCGGTTTACAATGAGCAGTTCTTC. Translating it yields CASSKIPGLAVYNEQFF.

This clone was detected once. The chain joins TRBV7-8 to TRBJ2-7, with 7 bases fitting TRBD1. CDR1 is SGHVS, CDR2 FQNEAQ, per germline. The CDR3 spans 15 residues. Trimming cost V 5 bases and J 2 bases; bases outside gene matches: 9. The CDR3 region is CASSAMTGSTYEQYF. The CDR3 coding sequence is TGTGCCAGCAGCGCCATGACAGGGTCCACCTACGAGCAGTACTTC. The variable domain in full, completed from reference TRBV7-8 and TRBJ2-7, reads GAGVSQSPRYKVAKRGQDVALRCDPISGHVSLFWYQQALGQGPEFLTYFQNEAQLDKSGLPSDRFFAERPEGSVSTLKIQRTQQEDSAVYLCASSAMTGSTYEQYFGPGTRLTVT.

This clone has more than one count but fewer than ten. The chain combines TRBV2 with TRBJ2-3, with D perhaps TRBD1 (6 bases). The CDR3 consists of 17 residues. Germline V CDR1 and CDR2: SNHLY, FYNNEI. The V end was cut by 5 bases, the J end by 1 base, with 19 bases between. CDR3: CASSIQTGKLGTDTQYF. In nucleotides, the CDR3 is TGTGCCAGCAGTATTCAAACAGGGAAATTGGGCACAGATACGCAGTATTTT.

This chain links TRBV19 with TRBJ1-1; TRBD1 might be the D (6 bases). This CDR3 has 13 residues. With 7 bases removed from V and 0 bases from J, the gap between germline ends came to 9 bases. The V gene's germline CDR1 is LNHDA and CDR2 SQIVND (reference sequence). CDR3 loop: CASTGGMNTEAFF. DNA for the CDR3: TGTGCCAGTACGGGGGGCATGAACACTGAAGCTTTCTTT.

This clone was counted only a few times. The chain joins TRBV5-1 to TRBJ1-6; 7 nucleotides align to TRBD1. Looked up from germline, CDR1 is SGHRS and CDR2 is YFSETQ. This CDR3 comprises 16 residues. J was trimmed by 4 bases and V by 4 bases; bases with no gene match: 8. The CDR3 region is CASSAGAGGYNSPLHF. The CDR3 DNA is TGCGCCAGCAGCGCGGGGGCAGGGGGGTATAATTCACCCCTCCACTTT.

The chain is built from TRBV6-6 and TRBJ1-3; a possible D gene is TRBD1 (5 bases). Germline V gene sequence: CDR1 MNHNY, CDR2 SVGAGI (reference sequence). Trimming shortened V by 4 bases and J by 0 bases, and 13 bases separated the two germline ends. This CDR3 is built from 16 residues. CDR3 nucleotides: TGTGCCAGCAGTTGGGGGGTGGGAGACTCTGGAAACACCATATATTTT. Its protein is CASSWGVGDSGNTIYF.

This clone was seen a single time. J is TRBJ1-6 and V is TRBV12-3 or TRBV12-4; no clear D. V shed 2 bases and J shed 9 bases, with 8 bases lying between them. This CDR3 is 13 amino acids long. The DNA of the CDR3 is TGTGCCAGCAGTTTAAGGGCCACTTCACCCCTCCACTTT. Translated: CASSLRATSPLHF.